Below, 8 T cell receptor beta chains from the same sample are listed, as sequenced in a study of blood T cell repertoires in COVID-19. The protocol was immunoSEQ multiplex PCR, while the TCRdb copy is restricted to in-frame clones and leaves out a portion. The table has about 110,000 clones, 70% to 90% seen once; the top ten hold 6.8%. Sequencing was performed on peripheral blood. The receptor set was obtained from a man aged 50 or older with active or convalescent COVID-19.

V usage is TRBV9 and J usage is TRBJ2-1, with 8 bases fitting TRBD2. CDR1 and CDR2 from the germline V gene are SGDLS and YYNGEE. V shed 3 bases and J 4 bases; nucleotides not matched to a gene: 6. The CDR3 runs to 15 residues. Written as DNA, the CDR3 is TGTGCCAGCAGCGAACTAGCGGCCCCGTACAATGAGCAGTTCTTC. It yields the protein CASSELAAPYNEQFF.

The V call is TRBV10-1, the J call TRBJ2-1; 7 nucleotides align to TRBD2. The germline V gene encodes CDR1 WNHNN and CDR2 SYGVQD (reference sequence). The trim removed 10 bases at V and 7 bases at J, leaving 13 bases unmatched. The CDR3 has 14 amino acids. The DNA of the CDR3 is TGCGCCACCGCCCCGAGCGGGGCGAGGAATGAGCAGTTCTTC. It yields the protein CATAPSGARNEQFF.

The V and J genes are TRBV5-1 and TRBJ2-7, with D possibly matching TRBD2 (6 bases). CDR3 length: 14 residues. V lost 0 bases, J lost 2 bases, and 9 bases lay in between. In germline, CDR1 is SGHRS, CDR2 YFSETQ. DNA for the CDR3: TGCGCCAGCAGCTTGGTGGGGGGTGCCTACGAGCAGTACTTC. Its protein product is CASSLVGGAYEQYF.

The chain joins TRBV7-9 to TRBJ2-1; D unclear. Germline V gives CDR1 SEHNR, CDR2 FQNEAQ (reference sequence). This CDR3 contains 16 residues. V was pared by 4 bases and J by 0 bases, with 13 bases between. The CDR3 sequence is CASSYGPPSSYNEQFF. The CDR3 coding sequence is TGTGCCAGCAGCTACGGTCCCCCGAGCTCCTACAATGAGCAGTTCTTC.

The CDR3: CASSPGQGPYNEQFF. The CDR3 coding sequence is TGTGCCAGCAGTCCAGGACAGGGACCTTACAATGAGCAGTTCTTC. This rearrangement joins TRBV11-2 to TRBJ2-1; 8 nucleotides agree with TRBD1. V shed 6 bases, J shed 4 bases, and the junction held 8 bases outside the gene matches. This CDR3 contains 15 residues. Germline CDR1 reads SGHAT; CDR2 reads FQNNGV.

The chain is built from TRBV5-4 and TRBJ1-2; D unresolved. The V and J ends lost 5 bases and 4 bases respectively, with 21 bases between them. Germline V gives CDR1 SGHNT, CDR2 YYREEE (reference sequence). The CDR3 runs to 16 residues. The CDR3, as DNA: TGTGCCAGCAGAGTTCGTTCGGAACGTAGCCTCTATGGCTACACCTTC. This encodes CASRVRSERSLYGYTF.

The chain has TRBV6-2 or TRBV6-3 and TRBJ2-1, with TRBD2 matching over 8 bases. Germline CDR1 is MNHEY and CDR2 is SVGEGT. This CDR3 is 16 amino acids long. Trimming removed 3 bases from V and 7 bases from J; junction bases left unmatched: 11. The CDR3 here is CASSYPPKAGVNEQFF. In DNA, the CDR3 is TGTGCCAGCAGTTATCCCCCTAAAGCGGGAGTGAATGAGCAGTTCTTC.

This clone was counted only a few times. This sequence joins TRBV5-4 and TRBJ2-7; TRBD2 is a possible D gene (6 bases). CDR3 length equals 12 residues. CDR1 SGHNT and CDR2 YYREEE come from the germline V gene (reference sequence). V was clipped by 4 bases and J by 6 bases, with 11 bases between them. In nucleotides, the CDR3 is TGTGCCAGCAGCCGCGGAGGGAGCGAGCAGTACTTC. Protein: CASSRGGSEQYF.